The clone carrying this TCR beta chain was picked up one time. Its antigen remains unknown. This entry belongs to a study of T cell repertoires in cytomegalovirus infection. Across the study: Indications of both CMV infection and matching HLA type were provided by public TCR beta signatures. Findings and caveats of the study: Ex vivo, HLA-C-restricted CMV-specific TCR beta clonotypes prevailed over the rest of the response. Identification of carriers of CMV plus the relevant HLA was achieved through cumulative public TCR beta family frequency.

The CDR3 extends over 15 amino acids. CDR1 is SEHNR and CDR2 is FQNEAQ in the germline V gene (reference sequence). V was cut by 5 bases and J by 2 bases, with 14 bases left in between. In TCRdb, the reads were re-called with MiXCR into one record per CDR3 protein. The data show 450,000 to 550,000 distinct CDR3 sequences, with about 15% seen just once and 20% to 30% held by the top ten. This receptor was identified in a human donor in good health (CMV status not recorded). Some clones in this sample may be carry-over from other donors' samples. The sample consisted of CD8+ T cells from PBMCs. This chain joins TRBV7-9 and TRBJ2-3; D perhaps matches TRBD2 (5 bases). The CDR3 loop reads CASSHERMDTDTQYF. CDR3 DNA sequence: TGTGCCAGCAGCCACGAGCGGATGGACACAGATACGCAGTATTTT.